A single sample gave rise to the 32 T cell receptor beta chains below, sequenced in a study of T cells in Graves' hyperthyroidism and ophthalmopathy. It was RNA transcripts that yielded the amplified TCR beta CDR3 regions. In the first-round RT-PCR of the TCR CDR3, the HTBI primer set was used. TCRdb recomputed calls from the multiplex PCR reads with MiXCR, one row per CDR3 protein. The data hold 500,000 to 650,000 distinct CDR3 sequences, with roughly 15% observed a single time. Sequenced input: blood. The source of these receptors is a woman aged 50 to 60 with Graves' ophthalmopathy.

This clonotype was recorded at least ten times. This rearrangement joins TRBV6-2 or TRBV6-3 to TRBJ2-1; TRBD2 aligns across 11 bases. Germline V CDR1 and CDR2: MNHEY, SVGEGT. Trimming at V came to 5 bases and at J to 7 bases, leaving 10 bases not matched to a gene. The CDR3 covers 16 residues. The chain's CDR3 is CASSPASASGRNEQFF. CDR3 in DNA: TGTGCCAGCAGTCCCGCCTCGGCTAGCGGGAGGAATGAGCAGTTCTTC.

CDR3 sequence (DNA): TGTGCCAGCAGCACTCGAATAGCGGGAGATGATTACGAGCAGTACTTC. Translating gives CASSTRIAGDDYEQYF. The chain uses TRBV4-2 and TRBJ2-7, with TRBD2 matching over 9 bases. Germline V gene sequence: CDR1 LGHNA, CDR2 YNFKEQ. The V segment lost 5 bases and the J segment 4 bases; nucleotides outside the gene matches: 12. This CDR3 spans 16 amino acids.

This clonotype was detected ten times or more. As DNA, the CDR3 is TGTGCCAGCAGTGAATTCTTTACAGGAGCTAACTATGGCTACACCTTC. Amino acids: CASSEFFTGANYGYTF. The chain combines TRBV2 with TRBJ1-2, with D tentatively TRBD1 (5 bases). Trimming stripped 2 bases from V and 0 bases from J, with 13 bases between. Looked up from germline, CDR1 is SNHLY and CDR2 is FYNNEI. This CDR3 comprises 16 residues. The whole variable domain, filled in from reference TRBV2 and TRBJ1-2, reads EPEVTQTPSHQVTQMGQEVILRCVPISNHLYFYWYRQILGQKVEFLVSFYNNEISEKSEIFDDQFSVERPDGSNFTLKIRSTKLEDSAMYFCASSEFFTGANYGYTFGSGTRLTVV.

This clonotype was seen repeatedly, ten times or more. The J gene is TRBJ1-1, the V gene TRBV27; the match to TRBD1 covers 8 bases. J was trimmed by 7 bases and V by 5 bases; bases with no gene match: 18. CDR1 MNHEY and CDR2 SMNVEV come from the germline V gene (reference sequence). There are 17 residues in the CDR3. In DNA, the CDR3 is TGTGCCAGCAGTCGCTCCGGACGGGGGCAGGGGGCTGGTGAAGCTTTCTTT. It is translated as CASSRSGRGQGAGEAFF.

This clonotype has a count of ten or more. The chain is built from TRBV5-8 and TRBJ2-3; 11 nucleotides align to TRBD2. In germline, CDR1 is SGHTS, CDR2 YDEGEE. CDR3 size: 17 residues. After removal of 0 bases from V and 2 bases from J, the junction contained 5 bases not matched to a gene. As DNA, the CDR3 is TGTGCCAGCAGCTTGGGGGGGACTAGCGGAAACACAGATACGCAGTATTTT. Amino acids: CASSLGGTSGNTDTQYF.

This clonotype was counted between two and nine times. The chain joins TRBV18 to TRBJ2-5; D ambiguous. The CDR3 consists of 12 residues. V was trimmed by 5 bases and J by 5 bases, leaving 9 bases between them. CDR1 is KGHSH and CDR2 is LQKENI in the germline V gene. CDR3 region: CASSAMLETQYF. For the CDR3, the DNA is TGTGCCAGCTCAGCCATGTTGGAGACCCAGTACTTC.

This clonotype was counted at least ten times. J is TRBJ1-1 and V is TRBV18, with D possibly being TRBD1 (6 bases). Trimming removed 3 bases at V and 2 bases at J, with 13 bases between. CDR1 and CDR2 (germline): KGHSH, LQKENI. The length of the CDR3 is 15 residues. The CDR3 here is CASSPSGTHNTEAFF. CDR3 DNA sequence: TGTGCCAGCTCACCGAGCGGGACACATAACACTGAAGCTTTCTTT.

This clonotype was seen more than once but under ten times. This chain links TRBV7-3 with TRBJ1-3, with unresolved D. The germline V gene has CDR1 SGHTA and CDR2 FQGTGA. CDR3 length: 15 amino acids. V lost 6 bases to trimming and J lost 0 bases, with 12 bases between them. The CDR3 protein is CASSLRTYSGNTIYF. The CDR3 DNA reads TGTGCCAGCAGTCTTAGGACTTACTCTGGAAACACCATATATTTT.

This clonotype was seen a few times. The chain recombines TRBV6-1 with TRBJ1-6, with no clear D. V was clipped by 6 bases and J by 0 bases, with 24 bases between them. The CDR3 spans 20 residues. Germline V gene lookup returns CDR1 MNHNS and CDR2 SASEGT. In nucleotides, the CDR3 is TGTGCCAGCAGCCGTGGAGTCGGCCAGATTATTAGCTCCTATAATTCACCCCTCCACTTT. This codes for CASSRGVGQIISSYNSPLHF.

Turning to this clonotype: The junction and the germline gene differ at one end; a read error may be behind it. This chain connects TRBV5-1 to TRBJ2-7; 9 bases are a match to TRBD2. The CDR3 totals 13 residues. The germline CDR1 and CDR2 sequences are SGHRS and YFSETQ. Here the CDR3 DNA reads TGTGCCAGCAGCTTGGCTAGCGGGGACGAGCAGTACTTC. Residues: CASSLASGDEQYF.

This chain connects TRBV4-1 to TRBJ2-1; 7 bases align to TRBD1. J gave up 8 bases and V 4 bases, and 14 bases lay outside the gene matches. Germline V gives CDR1 MGHRA, CDR2 YSYEKL. The CDR3 is 16 amino acids. CDR3 in amino acids: CASSRGAGGIQDEQFF. The CDR3 region has the DNA TGCGCCAGCAGCCGAGGGGCAGGGGGTATCCAGGATGAGCAGTTCTTC.

The chain carries TRBV7-2 and TRBJ2-7, with 10 bases lining up with TRBD1. V lost 5 bases, J lost 4 bases, and 5 bases stayed unmatched. The CDR3 runs 14 residues. CDR1 and CDR2 (germline): SGHTA, FQGNSA. The CDR3 here is CASSKTGGNYEQYF. The CDR3, as DNA: TGTGCCAGCAGCAAGACAGGGGGCAATTACGAGCAGTACTTC.

The rearrangement joins TRBV25-1 to TRBJ2-1; TRBD2 aligns across 8 bases. The CDR3 is 16 residues long. J gave up 3 bases and V 4 bases, and 8 bases lay outside the gene matches. Germline V gives CDR1 MGHDK, CDR2 SYGVNS. Here the CDR3 reads CASSGAGGWVYNEQFF. CDR3 nucleotide sequence: TGTGCCAGCAGTGGTGCGGGAGGCTGGGTCTACAATGAGCAGTTCTTC.

There are many counts of this clonotype. This chain joins TRBV9 and TRBJ2-7; D may be TRBD1 or TRBD2 (5 bases each). CDR1 is SGDLS, CDR2 YYNGEE, per germline. The CDR3 is made up of 14 amino acids. V gave up 3 bases and J gave up 9 bases, with 19 bases separating them. CDR3 bases: TGTGCCAGCAGCGCCGGGACCGCTCTCACGCGGCAGTACTTC. Residues: CASSAGTALTRQYF.

This chain connects TRBV6-1 to TRBJ2-7, with 8 bases matching TRBD1. The CDR3 is 16 residues long. Unmatched junction bases numbered 11, after V lost 5 bases and J lost 2 bases. Germline loops: CDR1 MNHNS, CDR2 SASEGT. CDR3 coding DNA: TGTGCCAGCAGTCCTACCTTGGGACAGGTCCCCTACGAGCAGTACTTC. This gives the protein CASSPTLGQVPYEQYF.

This clonotype has a count of ten or more. This chain connects TRBV24-1 to TRBJ1-2; no reliable D call. The CDR3 is made up of 14 amino acids. Germline V gives CDR1 KGHDR, CDR2 SFDVKD. Trimming left V 4 bases short and J 1 base short, with 9 bases between. In DNA, the CDR3 is TGTGCCACCAGTGACCCATACAGTAACTATGGCTACACCTTC. The encoded protein is CATSDPYSNYGYTF.

J is TRBJ1-1 and V is TRBV10-3, with 12 bases lining up with TRBD1. CDR1 is ENHRY, CDR2 SYGVKD, per germline. The CDR3 is 14 residues long. The ends lost 3 bases at V and 11 bases at J; junction bases unmatched: 7. The CDR3: CAISEAGQGASAFF. For the CDR3, the DNA is TGTGCCATCAGTGAAGCGGGACAGGGGGCCTCGGCTTTCTTT.

This clonotype was detected ten times or more. The chain recombines TRBV27 with TRBJ2-7; D ambiguous. The CDR3 consists of 14 residues. Trimming cost V 3 bases and J 6 bases, with 15 bases left between them. From germline, CDR1 is MNHEY and CDR2 SMNVEV (reference sequence). The CDR3 nucleotides are TGTGCCAGCAGTTTGGGTCGTCTAGTGGCCGAGCAGTACTTC. Its protein is CASSLGRLVAEQYF.

This clonotype came up many times. The genes are TRBV4-2 and TRBJ2-7; perhaps TRBD2 as D (5 bases). CDR3 length: 12 amino acids. With 0 bases removed from V and 5 bases from J, the gap between germline ends came to 5 bases. CDR1 LGHNA and CDR2 YNFKEQ come from the germline V gene. In nucleotides, the CDR3 is TGTGCCAGCAGCCAAGATAGCGACGAGCAGTACTTC. Translating it yields CASSQDSDEQYF.

This clonotype was observed a handful of times. This chain connects TRBV14 to TRBJ1-1; possibly TRBD1 for D (5 bases). V was shortened by 4 bases and J by 4 bases, with 19 bases between the two germline ends. This CDR3 is 16 amino acids long. Germline CDR1 reads SGHDN; CDR2 reads FVKESK. CDR3 sequence reads: CASSRAAGGGFTEAFF. The CDR3 bases are TGTGCCAGCAGCCGCGCCGCGGGGGGAGGATTCACTGAAGCTTTCTTT.

There are many counts of this clonotype. This chain connects TRBV6-5 to TRBJ1-5; no clear D gene. Trimming stripped 0 bases from V and 6 bases from J, with 9 bases between. Germline V gene data show CDR1 as MNHEY and CDR2 as SVGAGI. CDR3 size: 14 residues. The CDR3 DNA sequence: TGTGCCAGCAGTTACTCCGGAGAGGCTCAGCCCCAGCATTTT. Translating gives CASSYSGEAQPQHF.

This clonotype was seen more than once but under ten times. This sequence joins TRBV6-1 and TRBJ1-6, with D unclear. From germline, CDR1 is MNHNS and CDR2 SASEGT. Trimming took 6 bases from V and 12 from J, leaving 9 bases between them. CDR3 size: 11 residues. This CDR3 is CASRSRVPLHF. DNA of the CDR3: TGTGCCAGCAGATCCCGGGTACCCCTCCACTTT.

This clonotype has ten or more counts. V gene TRBV7-2 combines with J gene TRBJ2-1; TRBD2 might be the D (5 bases). The CDR3 totals 14 residues. CDR1 SGHTA and CDR2 FQGNSA come from the germline V gene. Trimming removed 5 bases at V and 5 bases at J, with 13 bases between. The CDR3 loop is CASSRLATNNEQFF. In DNA form, the CDR3 reads TGTGCCAGCAGCCGGCTAGCTACCAACAATGAGCAGTTCTTC.

In its sample, this clonotype was seen many times. V and J are TRBV12-3 or TRBV12-4 and TRBJ2-7, with 16 bases matching TRBD2. With 6 bases clipped from V and 5 bases from J, the junction kept 10 bases outside the gene matches. This CDR3 has 17 amino acids. Here the CDR3 reads CASSQGLAGGPGHEQYF. CDR3 DNA sequence: TGTGCCAGCAGCCAGGGACTAGCGGGAGGGCCGGGCCACGAGCAGTACTTC.

The chain recombines TRBV5-8 with TRBJ2-7, with D hard to call. The germline gives CDR1 SGHTS, CDR2 YDEGEE. The CDR3 is 15 residues long. V was clipped by 5 bases and J by 3 bases, with 18 bases between them. Written as DNA, the CDR3 is TGTGCCAGCAGTTCTGGGGTGACAAGAGTCTACGAGCAGTACTTC. This translates into CASSSGVTRVYEQYF. The variable domain in full, with the rest retrieved from reference TRBV5-8 and TRBJ2-7, is EAGVTQSPTHLIKTRGQQATLRCSPISGHTSVYWYQQALGLGLQFLLWYDEGEERNRGNFPPRFSGRQFPNYSSELNVNALELEDSALYLCASSSGVTRVYEQYFGPGTRLTVT.

This clonotype was counted many times. The chain has TRBV5-1 and TRBJ2-5, with 8 bases lining up with TRBD2. The CDR3 contains 15 residues. Looked up from germline, CDR1 is SGHRS and CDR2 is YFSETQ. Losses at the gene ends were 3 bases for V and 3 bases for J; bases not matched to a gene: 7. The CDR3: CASSSTGTSEETQYF. CDR3 nucleotides: TGCGCCAGCAGCTCCACCGGGACTAGTGAAGAGACCCAGTACTTC.

V is TRBV15 and J is TRBJ1-6, with no clear D. Germline values: CDR1 LNHNV, CDR2 YYDKDF (reference sequence). V lost 2 bases to trimming and J lost 5 bases, with 4 bases between them. This CDR3 comprises 13 residues. The CDR3 protein is CATSRKDNSPLHF. DNA for the CDR3: TGTGCCACCAGCAGAAAAGATAATTCACCCCTCCACTTT.

This clonotype was recorded a few times. This chain joins TRBV9 and TRBJ2-7; D perhaps matches TRBD1 (5 bases). This CDR3 is built from 14 residues. Trimming shortened V by 0 bases and J by 2 bases, and 9 bases separated the two germline ends. From germline, CDR1 is SGDLS and CDR2 YYNGEE. CDR3: CASSVGGTAYEQYF. In nucleotides, the CDR3 is TGTGCCAGCAGCGTAGGGGGCACAGCCTACGAGCAGTACTTC.

This clonotype was recorded at least ten times. This chain joins TRBV20-1 and TRBJ2-3, with D possibly matching TRBD2 (7 bases). Per the germline V gene, CDR1 is DFQATT and CDR2 is SNEGSKA (reference sequence). There are 11 residues in the CDR3. V lost 8 bases to trimming and J lost 4 bases, with 10 bases between them. CDR3 region: CSTGRADTQYF. The DNA for the CDR3 is TGCAGTACAGGGAGGGCAGATACGCAGTATTTT.

Many counts were recorded for this clonotype. The chain employs TRBV20-1 and TRBJ2-5; D is uncertain. Germline V gene data show CDR1 as DFQATT and CDR2 as SNEGSKA (reference sequence). The CDR3 spans 13 residues. V lost 5 bases and J lost 5, with 15 bases in between. As DNA, the CDR3 is TGCAGTGCTTCTAGGCCCACGGCGGAGACCCAGTACTTC. It encodes CSASRPTAETQYF.

This clonotype was seen a few times. The chain couples TRBV6-2 or TRBV6-3 to TRBJ2-6; D is unresolved. V dropped 6 bases and J dropped 3 bases, with 9 bases sitting between them. There are 14 residues in the CDR3. Germline V gene data show CDR1 as MNHEY and CDR2 as SVGEGT. The CDR3 DNA reads TGTGCCAGCAGCCCCCGCCTTGGGGCCAACGTCCTGACTTTC. Encoded protein: CASSPRLGANVLTF.

This clonotype occurred a few times. The V gene is TRBV12-3 or TRBV12-4, the J gene TRBJ1-1; perhaps TRBD1 as D (6 bases). Trimming shortened V by 7 bases and J by 4 bases, and 10 bases separated the two germline ends. This CDR3 region has 12 residues. CDR3 region: CASMRGFTEAFF. The CDR3 nucleotides are TGTGCCAGCATGAGGGGGTTCACTGAAGCTTTCTTT.